These T cell receptor beta chains were read from a single sample in a study of follicular helper T cells after annual influenza vaccination. TCRdb keeps only in-frame clones here, not all; method: immunoSEQ multiplex PCR. The sample includes about 4,200 clones, around 80% of them seen just once. The sample was CXCR5+ CD38- circulating T follicular helper cells from blood, taken 7 days after influenza vaccination. The receptors were sampled from an adult who received the influenza vaccine. The CDR3 runs from the conserved cysteine through the conserved F or W. Each record gives: J gene, CDR3 length, V gene, CDR3 protein.

TRBJ1-5,14,TRBV2,CASNPGNSNQPQHF
TRBJ1-1,13,TRBV30,CAWSRTGNTEAFF
TRBJ1-1,11,TRBV5-6,CASSIGSDAFF
TRBJ2-3,13,TRBV7-8,CASSVSRADTQYF
TRBJ1-1,14,TRBV7-9,CASSLGNLNTEAFF
TRBJ1-2,15,TRBV11-2,CASSFTTGGFNGYTF
TRBJ1-1,12,TRBV30,CARRTGETEAFF
TRBJ2-2,13,TRBV4-3,CASSQDRVGELFF
TRBJ1-3,14,TRBV30,CAWSVQWGGNTIYF
TRBJ1-2,11,TRBV20-1,CSAKSNYGYTF
TRBJ1-2,14,TRBV5-6,CASSWRDRDYGYTF
TRBJ1-2,15,TRBV18,CASSPLGGTNYGYTF
TRBJ2-7,15,TRBV6-4,CASSDSGQSNYEQYF
TRBJ1-6,14,TRBV5-1,CASSLLEGVSPLHF